Below are 10 T cell receptor beta chains sequenced from a single sample in a study of neurological immune-mediated disorders. TCRdb re-derived calls from the 5' RACE reads in MiXCR, one entry per CDR3 protein. The table includes around 70,000 distinct CDR3 sequences, around 5.2% detected once. What was sequenced was PBMCs. Receptors were obtained from a woman in her 30s with multiple sclerosis.

The sample holds many counts of this clonotype. Relative to the germline gene, one junction end is altered; a read error may explain this. The gene calls are TRBV20-1 and TRBJ1-5, with D uncertain. This CDR3 contains 12 residues. Germline V gives CDR1 DFQATT, CDR2 SNEGSKA (reference sequence). This CDR3 reads CSARRSNQPQNF. In nucleotides, the CDR3 is TGCAGTGCTAGACGTAGCAATCAGCCCCAGAATTTT.

This clonotype was observed at least ten times. J is TRBJ1-1 and V is TRBV29-1; tentatively, D is TRBD1 (5 bases). Germline V lookup: CDR1 SQVTM, CDR2 ANQGSEA. The CDR3 extends over 13 amino acids. Trimming removed 7 bases at V and 0 bases at J, with 12 bases between. CDR3 loop: CSASRDLNTEAFF. CDR3 coding DNA: TGCAGCGCCTCGCGGGACTTGAACACTGAAGCTTTCTTT.

This clonotype was observed at least ten times. This chain uses TRBV7-3 with TRBJ1-2; a weak D match, TRBD1 (5 bases). The V gene lost 5 bases and the J gene lost 4 bases, with 14 bases spanning the gap. There are 14 residues in the CDR3. Germline loops: CDR1 SGHTA, CDR2 FQGTGA. Written as DNA, the CDR3 is TGTGCCAGCAGCCCCGGAGGGGCGGGCTATGGCTACACCTTC. This codes for CASSPGGAGYGYTF.

This clonotype was seen many times. In DNA, the CDR3 is TGTGCCAGCAGCTGGGGACAGGGAACAAATCAGCCCCAGCATTTT. The encoded protein is CASSWGQGTNQPQHF. This chain uses TRBV5-5 with TRBJ1-5; the match to TRBD1 covers 9 bases. This CDR3 comprises 15 residues. The ends lost 3 bases at V and 4 bases at J; junction bases unmatched: 5. CDR1 and CDR2 from the germline V gene are SGHKS and YYEKEE (reference sequence). Full variable domain (remainder filled in from reference TRBV5-5 and TRBJ1-5): DAGVTQSPTHLIKTRGQQVTLRCSPISGHKSVSWYQQVLGQGPQFIFQYYEKEERGRGNFPDRFSARQFPNYSSELNVNALLLGDSALYLCASSWGQGTNQPQHFGDGTRLSIL.

This clonotype has at least ten counts. This chain links TRBV20-1 with TRBJ1-2; no clear D gene. The CDR3 has 13 amino acids. Trimming left V 0 bases short and J 1 base short, with 6 bases between. Looked up from germline, CDR1 is DFQATT and CDR2 is SNEGSKA (reference sequence). Here the CDR3 DNA reads TGCAGTGCTAGAGATGGAGATAACTATGGCTACACCTTC. Translating it yields CSARDGDNYGYTF.

This clonotype was detected a few times. V gene TRBV29-1 combines with J gene TRBJ1-4, with 8 bases identical to TRBD1. Germline values: CDR1 SQVTM, CDR2 ANQGSEA. V was clipped by 6 bases and J by 11 bases; unmatched bases: 17. This CDR3 spans 15 amino acids. The CDR3 DNA reads as TGCAGCGTGATAACCCAGGGGATGACAGGGGACAAACTGTTTTTT. As protein: CSVITQGMTGDKLFF.

This clonotype was detected a few times. The chain links TRBV12-3 or TRBV12-4 to TRBJ2-1; 11 positions agree with TRBD2. The trim removed 2 bases at V and 6 bases at J, leaving 9 bases unmatched. CDR3 length: 17 amino acids. The CDR3 protein is CASSLPLAGGPSNEQFF. The CDR3 DNA reads as TGTGCCAGCAGTTTACCCTTAGCGGGGGGGCCTAGCAATGAGCAGTTCTTC.

This clonotype came up many times. V gene TRBV20-1 combines with J gene TRBJ2-7; D might be TRBD2 (6 bases). Germline CDR1 is DFQATT and CDR2 is SNEGSKA (reference sequence). This CDR3 spans 13 amino acids. V was pared by 7 bases and J by 3 bases, with 16 bases between. CDR3 bases: TGCAGTGTTCCCGGAGGGGAGATCTACGAGCAGTACTTC. Protein product: CSVPGGEIYEQYF.

In its sample, this clonotype was seen a few times. A much bigger clone sits one base away, suggesting this may be a read error. This chain connects TRBV20-1 to TRBJ1-2; possible D gene TRBD1, 6 bases. With 0 bases removed from V and 0 bases from J, the gap between germline ends came to 14 bases. The CDR3 covers 16 residues. Germline V gene lookup returns CDR1 DFQATT and CDR2 SNEGSKA (reference sequence). The CDR3 bases are TGCAGTGCTAGAGATCCTACACAGGGAACTAACTATGGCTACACCTTC. Protein: CSARDPTQGTNYGYTF.

This clonotype was counted at least ten times. V and J are TRBV5-5 and TRBJ2-3; D may be TRBD1 (5 bases). Germline V gene sequence: CDR1 SGHKS, CDR2 YYEKEE (reference sequence). CDR3 size: 15 residues. The germline V and J ends were trimmed by 4 bases and 2 bases, with 14 bases remaining between them. The CDR3 nucleotides are TGTGCCAGCAGCCCTGGCGGACACATCACAGATACGCAGTATTTT. Its protein product is CASSPGGHITDTQYF. The variable domain in full, completed from reference TRBV5-5 and TRBJ2-3, reads DAGVTQSPTHLIKTRGQQVTLRCSPISGHKSVSWYQQVLGQGPQFIFQYYEKEERGRGNFPDRFSARQFPNYSSELNVNALLLGDSALYLCASSPGGHITDTQYFGPGTRLTVL.